A single sample gave rise to the 14 T cell receptor beta chains below, sequenced in a study of T cell responses to AZD1222 COVID-19 vaccine. Here immunoSEQ multiplex PCR was the method, and the copy in TCRdb shows in-frame clones only, minus some. This sample has 90,000 to 150,000 clones, with about 83% found just once. The starting material was peripheral blood, obtained on day 0 of AZD1222 vaccination. These receptors were obtained from an adult in good health.

The rearrangement links TRBV7-2 to TRBJ2-1, with 7 bases identical to TRBD1. Germline-derived CDR1 and CDR2 are SGHTA and FQGNSA. This CDR3 is built from 15 residues. V trimming: 4 bases; J trimming: 1 base; junction bases outside the gene matches: 4. The DNA of the CDR3 is TGTGCCAGCAGCTCAAGACAGGGTTCCTACAATGAGCAGTTCTTC. Translating it yields CASSSRQGSYNEQFF.

V is TRBV6-2 or TRBV6-3 and J is TRBJ1-4, with D unresolved. There are 14 residues in the CDR3. Trimming removed 0 bases from V and 7 bases from J, with 9 bases in between. The germline CDR1 and CDR2 sequences are MNHEY and SVGEGT. CDR3 amino acids: CASSYSGGVEKLFF. CDR3 sequence (DNA): TGTGCCAGCAGTTACTCAGGCGGAGTTGAAAAACTGTTTTTT.

V usage is TRBV19 and J usage is TRBJ2-1, with no clear D. CDR1 and CDR2 from the germline V gene are LNHDA and SQIVND (reference sequence). This CDR3 contains 16 residues. Deletions cut 5 bases from V and 5 bases from J, with 19 bases between. The CDR3, as DNA: TGTGCCAGTAGTGCTCGAGATGGGCTAAGTAACAATGAGCAGTTCTTC. Translation gives CASSARDGLSNNEQFF.

The chain employs TRBV7-2 and TRBJ2-3; D is perhaps TRBD1 or TRBD2 (5 bases each). The length of the CDR3 is 14 residues. CDR1 and CDR2 from the germline V gene are SGHTA and FQGNSA. V was shortened by 6 bases and J by 6 bases, with 16 bases between the two germline ends. The CDR3 region is CASRTGGLRDTQYF. The CDR3 nucleotides are TGTGCCAGCAGAACAGGCGGGTTGAGGGATACGCAGTATTTT.

The chain links TRBV4-2 to TRBJ1-5; D unresolved. Per the germline V gene, CDR1 is LGHNA and CDR2 is YNFKEQ. The V and J ends lost 0 bases and 9 bases respectively, with 18 bases between them. The CDR3 length is 16 residues. CDR3 in DNA: TGTGCCAGCAGCCAAGACTGGGGAGGTGTTGAGTCGCCCCAGCATTTT. Translation: CASSQDWGGVESPQHF.

The rearrangement uses TRBV5-4 and TRBJ1-1; TRBD1 matches 7 bases. The V gene's germline CDR1 is SGHNT and CDR2 YYREEE (reference sequence). V shed 4 bases, J shed 0 bases, and the junction held 6 bases outside the gene matches. The CDR3 loop spans 15 amino acids. The CDR3 here is CASSPQTGMNTEAFF. The CDR3, as DNA: TGTGCCAGCAGCCCCCAGACAGGGATGAACACTGAAGCTTTCTTT.

The chain has TRBV4-2 and TRBJ1-5; TRBD1 agrees at 8 bases. V shed 3 bases, J shed 4 bases, and the junction held 11 bases outside the gene matches. There are 17 residues in the CDR3. Germline loops: CDR1 LGHNA, CDR2 YNFKEQ. The CDR3: CASSQLWTGTLNQPQHF. CDR3 sequence (DNA): TGTGCCAGCAGCCAGCTGTGGACAGGGACCCTAAATCAGCCCCAGCATTTT.

The chain recombines TRBV7-3 with TRBJ2-3, with TRBD2 identical over 8 bases. Germline trimming cut 4 bases from V and 4 bases from J; bases unmatched to any gene: 1. CDR1 is SGHTA and CDR2 is FQGTGA in the germline V gene. CDR3 length equals 13 residues. In DNA form, the CDR3 reads TGTGCCAGCAGCTACGGGAGGGCAGATACGCAGTATTTT. Protein sequence: CASSYGRADTQYF.

V usage is TRBV30 and J usage is TRBJ2-3, with 7 bases fitting TRBD2. The germline gives CDR1 GTSNPN, CDR2 SVGIG (reference sequence). This CDR3 spans 15 amino acids. With 2 bases clipped from V and 8 bases from J, the junction kept 13 bases outside the gene matches. The CDR3 loop is CAWSPLAGALGTQYF. DNA of the CDR3: TGTGCCTGGAGTCCTCTTGCGGGAGCGCTAGGTACGCAGTATTTT. The complete variable domain, with remaining parts taken from reference TRBV30 and TRBJ2-3, reads SQTIHQWPATLVQPVGSPLSLECTVEGTSNPNLYWYRQAAGRGLQLLFYSVGIGQISSEVPQNLSASRPQDRQFILSSKKLLLSDSGFYLCAWSPLAGALGTQYFGPGTRLTVL.

The chain couples TRBV7-2 to TRBJ2-7; D may be TRBD2 (5 bases). From germline, CDR1 is SGHTA and CDR2 FQGNSA. The CDR3 contains 10 residues. The V end was cut by 9 bases, the J end by 9 bases, with 12 bases between. CDR3 in amino acids: CARGSERQYF. The CDR3 DNA follows: TGTGCCAGGGGTAGCGAGCGGCAGTACTTC.

CDR3 protein: CAISERGSYGYTF. The CDR3 nucleotides are TGTGCCATCAGTGAAAGGGGGTCCTATGGCTACACCTTC. The rearrangement links TRBV10-3 to TRBJ1-2, with a tentative D call TRBD1 (6 bases). Germline V lookup: CDR1 ENHRY, CDR2 SYGVKD. The CDR3 covers 13 residues. Deletions cut 3 bases from V and 4 bases from J, with 9 bases between.

V is TRBV7-8 and J is TRBJ2-7; perhaps TRBD1 as D (6 bases). CDR1 and CDR2 from the germline V gene are SGHVS and FQNEAQ. This CDR3 has 12 amino acids. Trimming removed 5 bases at V and 8 bases at J, with 13 bases between. The CDR3 region is CASSRQDGQQYF. In nucleotides, the CDR3 is TGTGCCAGCAGCCGACAGGACGGGCAGCAGTACTTC.

The chain has TRBV28 and TRBJ2-3; D remains unclear. Trimming took off 3 bases at V and 5 bases at J, with 3 bases between the two ends. CDR3 length: 11 residues. Germline V gene data show CDR1 as MDHEN and CDR2 as SYDVKM. The CDR3 nucleotides are TGTGCCAGCAGTTTCTTAGATACGCAGTATTTT. This codes for CASSFLDTQYF.

V gene TRBV4-1 combines with J gene TRBJ2-3; no definite D call. Trimming took off 4 bases at V and 0 bases at J, with 11 bases between the two ends. From germline, CDR1 is MGHRA and CDR2 YSYEKL. CDR3 length: 15 residues. CDR3 nucleotides: TGCGCCAGCAGCCTTCAAGACATTAGCACAGATACGCAGTATTTT. This gives the protein CASSLQDISTDTQYF.